A single sample gave rise to the 2 T cell receptor beta chains below, sequenced in a study of CD8 T cells in Susac syndrome. An amount of RNA that ranged from roughly 0.45 to 1 ug was reverse transcribed with random hexamers. TCRdb processed the immunoSEQ multiplex PCR reads anew with MiXCR; each CDR3 protein has one entry. The table has 150,000 to 200,000 distinct CDR3 sequences, approximately 93% seen once. Sequencing was performed on CD4+ T cells from PBMCs. All receptors come from a human donor with multiple sclerosis.

This clonotype was recorded once. This chain joins TRBV20-1 and TRBJ2-5; D might be TRBD1 (5 bases). Trimming removed 5 bases at V and 2 bases at J, with 12 bases between. The CDR3 has 13 residues. Germline V CDR1 and CDR2: DFQATT, SNEGSKA (reference sequence). CDR3 bases: TGCAGTGCTGAGACGACAGCTCAAGAGACCCAGTACTTC. Its translation: CSAETTAQETQYF.

The J gene is TRBJ2-7, the V gene TRBV6-1, with 9 nucleotides matching TRBD1. After removal of 3 bases from V and 4 bases from J, the junction contained 10 bases not matched to a gene. Per the germline V gene, CDR1 is MNHNS and CDR2 is SASEGT. The CDR3 has 16 amino acids. The CDR3 nucleotides are TGTGCCAGCAGTGAGTATTCAGGACAGGGGTCATACGAGCAGTACTTC. It is translated as CASSEYSGQGSYEQYF.